This T cell receptor beta chain is drawn from a study of CXCR3-negative and CXCR3-positive naive CD8 T cells. cDNA libraries for TRB were generated by 5' RACE incorporating UMI labels. TCRdb re-called the 5' RACE reads and gives one entry per CDR3 protein, without DNA. Its listing shows approximately 100,000 distinct CDR3 sequences. Concerning this clonotype: The antigen remains undetermined.

There are 12 residues in the CDR3. Looked up from germline, CDR1 is MDHEN and CDR2 is SYDVKM. Findings and limits, study-wide: Hydrophobicity was higher for TRB CDR3s found in CXCR3-positive naive cells than in CXCR3-negative naive cells.

The receptor's source is a human donor in good health. Some clones in this sample may be carry-over from other donors' samples. The specimen was naive CXCR3+ CD8+ T cells from blood. Subset here: CD45RO-CCR7+CD27+CD95- naive CD8+ T cells expressing CXCR3 (TNR3+). V and J are TRBV28 and TRBJ2-7. This CDR3 is CASSFLTYEQYF.